The source of this TCR beta chain is a study of tissue T cells after allogeneic stem cell transplantation. Study-wide results and caveats: TCR repertoires tracked anatomic similarity, regardless of disease or transplant status. Alloreactivity or antigen specificity of tissue TCRs was not determined; some clones might be host cells. Motif-based clustering found tissue-specific repertoire signatures shared across patients, though few clones were shared.

The CDR3 spans 16 residues. Trimming cost V 5 bases and J 0 bases; bases outside gene matches: 7. Germline V gene sequence: CDR1 LGHNA, CDR2 YSYQKL. Survey-depth TCRbeta CDR3 sequencing reported V/J genes and productive frequencies. Some clones are missing from TCRdb's copy, which holds only in-frame ones; the method was immunoSEQ multiplex PCR. The data contain 6,800 or so clones, 60% to 70% of them singletons. This clone was picked up a small number of times. Its antigen is unidentified. The gene names here belong to mouse. The read ends 1 residue before the CDR3 terminus; that terminus is restored from the germline J gene.

The chain combines TRBV2 with TRBJ2-3; 8 bases align to TRBD2. Source material: blood. This TCR was sampled from a female BALB/c mouse in good health. Strain haplotype (MHC): H2-d. CDR3 bases read: TGTGCCAGCAGCTTCGGACTGGGAGCTAGTGCAGAAACGCTGTAT. Its translation: CASSFGLGASAETLY. The entire CDR3 is CASSFGLGASAETLYF.